This T cell receptor (beta chain) was sequenced for a study of post-analysis software for immune sequencing data. As for the study in general: Disease courses included relapsing-remitting, secondary progressive and progressive-relapsing multiple sclerosis.

The germline V and J ends were trimmed by 3 bases and 6 bases, with 12 bases remaining between them. The germline V gene encodes CDR1 MNHEY and CDR2 SVGEGT. The CDR3 covers 14 residues. Worth noting for this clonotype: Its antigen is undetermined.

Built from TCR beta cDNA, the libraries had unique molecular identifiers in them. The yield from roughly 1 to 10 million T cells was 500,000 or so cDNA molecules in total. MiXCR, run by TCRdb on the PCR reads, gives a single entry per CDR3 protein. This table has hundreds of thousands of distinct CDR3 sequences, over 45% appearing once. Study results and caveats: Controls significantly exceeded multiple sclerosis patients in normalized Chao1 diversity. Patients carried roughly five TRBV segments more frequently than controls did, and TRBV5-6, TRBV5-1 and TRBV20-1 were among them.

The genes are TRBV6-2 or TRBV6-3 and TRBJ2-1; D unresolved. The sequenced sample was blood. The clonotype was recovered from a girl aged 2-10 years with multiple sclerosis. The CDR3 nucleotides are TGTGCCAGCAGTTATCCGGGTACTGTCAATGAGCAGTTCTTC. Amino acids: CASSYPGTVNEQFF.